The entry that follows covers one T cell receptor (beta chain) sequence. V lost 5 bases to trimming and J lost 4 bases; unmatched junction nucleotides: 6. This CDR3 has 14 residues. Germline V gene lookup returns CDR1 MNHNY and CDR2 SVGAGI (reference sequence). The sample belongs to a study of cytomegalovirus exposure and HLA in healthy donors. The PCR employed 60 Vbeta primers together with 13 Jbeta primers. Libraries were prepared by immunoSEQ multiplex PCR; TCRdb keeps only in-frame clonotypes and omits some of them. Here the sample spans about 180,000 clones, around 74% being singletons. The genes are TRBV6-6 and TRBJ2-7, with 9 bases identical to TRBD1. Material for sequencing was PBMCs. The clonotype originates from a male donor in good health and CMV-seronegative. CDR3 nucleotide sequence: TGTGCCAGCAGTCCGCGGGACAGGGTTTACGAGCAGTACTTC. This encodes CASSPRDRVYEQYF.